This T cell receptor (beta chain) was profiled in a study of blood T cell repertoires in COVID-19. Turning to the study itself: Both acute and convalescent COVID-19 samples were obtained from the United States, Italy and Spain.

This table comes from immunoSEQ multiplex PCR, and its TCRdb copy is limited to in-frame clones, with some not included. The table includes about 200,000 clones, around four fifths detected once. Followed over time, Seattle patients had been enrolled while infection was active. This CDR3 is 15 amino acids long. Germline V gene lookup returns CDR1 MDHEN and CDR2 SYDVKM. The V end was cut by 5 bases, the J end by 1 base, with 15 bases between. Sequences were obtained from peripheral blood. The chain employs TRBV28 and TRBJ2-7, with D perhaps matching TRBD2 (6 bases). The origin of this receptor is an elderly woman with COVID-19, enrolled during active disease. CDR3 sequence reads: CASSPLLAKSYEQYF. CDR3 sequence (DNA): TGTGCCAGCAGTCCCCTTCTAGCGAAGTCCTACGAGCAGTACTTC.